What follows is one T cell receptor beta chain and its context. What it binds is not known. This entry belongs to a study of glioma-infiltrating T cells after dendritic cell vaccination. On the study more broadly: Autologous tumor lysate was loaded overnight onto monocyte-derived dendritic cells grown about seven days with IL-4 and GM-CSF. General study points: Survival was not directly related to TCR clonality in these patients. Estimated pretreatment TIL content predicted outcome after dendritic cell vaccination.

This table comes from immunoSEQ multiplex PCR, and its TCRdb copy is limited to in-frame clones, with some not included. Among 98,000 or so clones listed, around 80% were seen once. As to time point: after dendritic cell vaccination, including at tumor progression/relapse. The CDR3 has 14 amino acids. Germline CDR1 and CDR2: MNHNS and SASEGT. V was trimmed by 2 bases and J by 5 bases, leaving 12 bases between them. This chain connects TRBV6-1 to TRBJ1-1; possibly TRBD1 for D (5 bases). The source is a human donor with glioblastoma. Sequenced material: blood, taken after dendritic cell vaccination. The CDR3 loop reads CASSEKGRGTEAFF. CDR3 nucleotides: TGTGCCAGCAGTGAAAAGGGGCGGGGAACTGAAGCTTTCTTT.